These 19 T cell receptor beta chains came from one sample sequenced in a study of CD8 T cells in ankylosing spondylitis (dated by TCRdb to 2015 to 2018). Libraries came from 5' RACE. Sequenced using an Illumina HiSeq 2500. In-frame beta chains were kept once TCRdb had trimmed the public reads at Q25 with fastp and called clones with MiXCR. Every entry covers one CDR3 protein and lists the most common genes and DNA from its rows. For this sample there are 150,000 to 200,000 distinct CDR3 sequences; around 32% appear just once. The ten largest clones capture approximately 5.9% of the sample. Sequencing was done on a sample of synovial fluid, either unsorted or a sorted T cell fraction (not recorded which). The receptor source for this set is a male donor with ankylosing spondylitis.

The chain couples TRBV5-1 to TRBJ1-2; no firm D call. Trimming cost V 4 bases and J 4 bases, with 17 bases left between them. The germline CDR1 and CDR2 sequences are SGHRS and YFSETQ. This CDR3 region has 15 residues. CDR3 amino acids: CASSQDLERGYGYTF. The CDR3, as DNA: TGCGCCAGCAGCCAGGACCTGGAACGGGGCTATGGCTACACCTTC.

In its sample, this clonotype was seen a few times. The chain links TRBV28 to TRBJ1-1; a weak D match, TRBD1 (6 bases). The CDR3 runs 14 residues. CDR1 MDHEN and CDR2 SYDVKM come from the germline V gene. The V end lost 5 bases, the J end lost 5 bases, and 15 bases lay between the germline ends. CDR3 sequence: CASSTQGPRTEAFF. DNA for the CDR3: TGTGCCAGCAGTACCCAGGGGCCCAGGACTGAAGCTTTCTTT.

Ten or more counts support this clonotype. CDR3 sequence: CASSVSTSSDTQYF. Written as DNA, the CDR3 is TGTGCCAGCAGTGTGTCGACTAGTTCAGATACGCAGTATTTT. The chain combines TRBV12-3 or TRBV12-4 with TRBJ2-3, with D maybe TRBD2 (6 bases). The V end was cut by 5 bases, the J end by 4 bases, with 13 bases between. The CDR3 loop spans 14 amino acids.

The chain employs TRBV7-9 and TRBJ2-1, with a tentative D call TRBD1 (6 bases). V lost 3 bases, J lost 1 base, and 16 bases lay in between. The CDR3 runs to 17 residues. Germline CDR1 SEHNR, CDR2 FQNEAQ (reference sequence). The CDR3, as DNA: TGTGCCAGCAGCTTCGGTGACAGGAGGCTATCCTACAATGAGCAGTTCTTC. Its protein is CASSFGDRRLSYNEQFF.

The CDR3 nucleotides are TGTGCCAGCAGCGTTACCTCCGGGACCCTGAAATCATTAGCCAAAAACATTCAGTACTTC. This encodes CASSVTSGTLKSLAKNIQYF. This chain connects TRBV5-6 to TRBJ2-4, with D perhaps being TRBD1 or TRBD2 (5 bases each). Per germline, CDR1 SGHDT and CDR2 YYEEEE. The CDR3 loop spans 20 amino acids. V was cut by 4 bases and J by 0 bases, with 26 bases left in between.

This clonotype was seen only a few times. This chain links TRBV12-3 or TRBV12-4 with TRBJ2-1, with unresolved D. V was pared by 7 bases and J by 5 bases, with 15 bases between. The CDR3 consists of 14 residues. The CDR3, as DNA: TGTGCCAGCACCGCAGAAGTAAACGACAATGAGCAGTTCTTC. This encodes CASTAEVNDNEQFF.

This clonotype was counted only a few times. V usage is TRBV20-1 and J usage is TRBJ2-1, with 16 bases that match TRBD2. CDR1 is DFQATT, CDR2 SNEGSKA, per germline (reference sequence). The CDR3 covers 16 residues. V shed 6 bases and J 7 bases; nucleotides not matched to a gene: 9. CDR3 sequence: CSASGTSGRAQNEQFF. The CDR3, as DNA: TGCAGTGCATCCGGGACTAGCGGGAGGGCCCAGAATGAGCAGTTCTTC.

This clonotype was found a few times. The CDR3 region is CSARVLAGEETQYF. The CDR3 DNA follows: TGCAGTGCTAGAGTTCTAGCGGGGGAAGAGACCCAGTACTTC. This chain links TRBV20-1 with TRBJ2-5; 10 positions match TRBD2. The V and J ends lost 1 base and 3 bases, in that order; junction bases with no gene match: 2. In germline, CDR1 is DFQATT, CDR2 SNEGSKA (reference sequence). The CDR3 consists of 14 residues.

The chain uses TRBV7-6 and TRBJ1-2, with 10 bases fitting TRBD1. Trimming cost V 6 bases and J 8 bases; bases outside gene matches: 12. Germline CDR1 SGHVS, CDR2 FNYEAQ. The CDR3 length is 15 residues. CDR3 residues: CASRTIPGQGVGYTF. The CDR3 region has the DNA TGTGCCAGCAGAACTATCCCTGGACAGGGGGTAGGCTACACCTTC.

This clonotype occurred a few times. The chain couples TRBV2 to TRBJ1-4; 10 bases are shared with TRBD1. Per germline, CDR1 SNHLY and CDR2 FYNNEI. The V gene end was trimmed by 2 bases and the J gene end by 8 bases; junction bases not matched to a gene: 8. The length of the CDR3 is 16 residues. The CDR3: CASSERSTGGGEKLFF. In DNA, the CDR3 is TGTGCCAGCAGTGAAAGGTCGACAGGGGGCGGCGAAAAACTGTTTTTT. Together with reference TRBV2 and TRBJ1-4, the CDR3 gives the full variable domain: EPEVTQTPSHQVTQMGQEVILRCVPISNHLYFYWYRQILGQKVEFLVSFYNNEISEKSEIFDDQFSVERPDGSNFTLKIRSTKLEDSAMYFCASSERSTGGGEKLFFGSGTQLSVL.

This clonotype was found many times. The V gene is TRBV20-1, the J gene TRBJ1-2, with a weak D call TRBD1 (6 bases). With 5 bases removed from V and 4 bases from J, the gap between germline ends came to 14 bases. CDR3 length: 13 residues. The germline CDR1 and CDR2 sequences are DFQATT and SNEGSKA (reference sequence). CDR3 sequence (DNA): TGCAGTGCTCCTGGGGACAATTTCTATGGCTACACCTTC. It specifies CSAPGDNFYGYTF.

V usage is TRBV12-3 or TRBV12-4 and J usage is TRBJ2-2; D uncertain. V lost 5 bases to trimming and J lost 6 bases, with 10 bases between them. There are 13 residues in the CDR3. The CDR3 is CASSRKASGELFF. The CDR3 DNA reads as TGTGCCAGCAGTCGAAAGGCGTCCGGGGAGCTGTTTTTT.

J is TRBJ1-1 and V is TRBV2; unclear D gene. V dropped 8 bases and J dropped 1 base, with 11 bases sitting between them. CDR1 is SNHLY and CDR2 is FYNNEI in the germline V gene. This CDR3 comprises 13 residues. The CDR3 here is CASLARQNTEAFF. As DNA, the CDR3 is TGTGCCAGCCTGGCCCGACAGAACACTGAAGCTTTCTTT.

This clonotype was seen at least ten times. The chain recombines TRBV7-9 with TRBJ2-7; D uncertain. Germline V lookup: CDR1 SEHNR, CDR2 FQNEAQ (reference sequence). Deletions cut 3 bases from V and 5 bases from J, with 23 bases between. This CDR3 comprises 17 residues. CDR3 sequence: CASSFSPLWDMGNEQYF. The CDR3 nucleotides are TGTGCCAGCAGCTTTTCCCCCCTTTGGGATATGGGCAACGAGCAGTACTTC. The whole variable domain, filled in from reference TRBV7-9 and TRBJ2-7, reads DTGVSQNPRHKITKRGQNVTFRCDPISEHNRLYWYRQTLGQGPEFLTYFQNEAQLEKSRLLSDRFSAERPKGSFSTLEIQRTEQGDSAMYLCASSFSPLWDMGNEQYFGPGTRLTVT.

This rearrangement joins TRBV6-1 to TRBJ2-1; tentative D call: TRBD1 (5 bases). The CDR3 runs 14 residues. Per the germline V gene, CDR1 is MNHNS and CDR2 is SASEGT. Trimming removed 7 bases from V and 9 bases from J, with 19 bases in between. CDR3 amino acids: CASTPRPGRIEQFF. The DNA of the CDR3 is TGTGCCAGCACCCCCCGGCCAGGGCGGATTGAGCAGTTCTTC.

This clonotype was found a few times. The gene calls are TRBV19 and TRBJ2-6; D is ambiguous. The ends were cut back, 3 bases at V and 1 base at J, with 7 bases in the middle. From germline, CDR1 is LNHDA and CDR2 SQIVND (reference sequence). The CDR3 runs 15 residues. CDR3 protein: CASSMLQSGANVLTF. CDR3 in DNA: TGTGCCAGTAGTATGCTTCAGTCTGGGGCCAACGTCCTGACTTTC.

The rearrangement links TRBV12-3 or TRBV12-4 to TRBJ2-5; 8 bases line up with TRBD2. Trimming took 8 bases from V and 3 from J; bases not matched to a gene: 11. The CDR3 runs to 15 residues. For the CDR3, the DNA is TGTGCCAGCCTCCATCGGGGGGGCAGGGAAGAGACCCAGTACTTC. Its translation: CASLHRGGREETQYF.

The sample holds many counts of this clonotype. The genes are TRBV7-9 and TRBJ1-1; D is uncertain. The CDR3 length is 13 residues. V shed 1 base and J shed 0 bases, with 3 bases lying between them. Germline CDR1 is SEHNR and CDR2 is FQNEAQ (reference sequence). The CDR3 reads CASSLEVNTEAFF. The CDR3 nucleotides are TGTGCCAGCAGCTTAGAGGTGAACACTGAAGCTTTCTTT.

This clonotype has only a few counts. The chain uses TRBV27 and TRBJ2-2, with TRBD1 identical over 8 bases. The CDR3 covers 14 residues. Germline values: CDR1 MNHEY, CDR2 SMNVEV (reference sequence). J was trimmed by 7 bases and V by 6 bases; bases with no gene match: 7. The CDR3 bases are TGTGCCAGCAGCCGACAGGGGCTGAGCGGGGAGCTGTTTTTT. Translated: CASSRQGLSGELFF.